This section outlines one T cell receptor (beta chain) sequence together with its context. Single viable CD3+CD4+CD8-CD45RO+ cells were sorted as the memory CD4+ T cells. These data belong to a study of memory CD4+ T cells and cytomegalovirus serostatus. The CDR3 has 16 residues. J gave up 0 bases and V 0 bases, and 2 bases lay outside the gene matches. Germline V gives CDR1 KGHSH, CDR2 LQKENI. Clones were sequenced by immunoSEQ multiplex PCR, and TCRdb holds only the in-frame ones, with some missing. The table lists tens of thousands of clones, about 78% of them singletons. V and J are TRBV18 and TRBJ1-5, with 7 bases identical to TRBD1. The sequenced sample was memory CD4+ T cells from blood. This TCR was recovered from an adult in good health and CMV-seropositive. The CDR3 region is CASSPPGQDSNQPQHF. In DNA form, the CDR3 reads TGTGCCAGCTCACCACCCGGACAGGATAGCAATCAGCCCCAGCATTTT.